A selection of T cell receptor beta chains follows, all from one sample in a study of T cell responses to AZD1222 COVID-19 vaccine. Clones were sequenced by immunoSEQ multiplex PCR, and TCRdb holds only the in-frame ones, with some missing. The repertoire has 90,000 to 150,000 clones, less than 90% of them found once; the top ten carry 2.4%. The material was peripheral blood, obtained on day 0 of AZD1222 vaccination. All receptors derive from an adult in good health. The CDR3 runs from the conserved cysteine through the conserved F or W. Each record gives: D gene, clone size, J gene, V gene, CDR3 protein, CDR3 DNA. D genes are given only for firm matches. Clone size, where shown, is once, few, many, or a class for clones that have expanded.

D: -; size: -; J: TRBJ1-6; V: TRBV9; CDR3: CASSEEIRFSPLHF; DNA: TGTGCCAGCAGCGAAGAGATACGCTTCTCACCCCTCCACTTT
D: -; size: few; J: TRBJ1-5; V: TRBV28; CDR3: CASSSGRRNQPQHF; DNA: TGTGCCAGCAGTTCTGGACGGCGCAATCAGCCCCAGCATTTT
D: TRBD2; size: -; J: TRBJ2-2; V: TRBV24-1; CDR3: CATSLAGVVAGELFF; DNA: TGTGCCACCAGTCTAGCGGGAGTTGTAGCCGGGGAGCTGTTTTTT
D: TRBD1; size: few; J: TRBJ2-7; V: TRBV27; CDR3: CASSLWQGDEQYF; DNA: TGTGCCAGCAGTTTATGGCAGGGGGACGAGCAGTACTTC
D: TRBD2; size: -; J: TRBJ2-1; V: TRBV5-5; CDR3: CASSLFSGRAGNEQFF; DNA: TGTGCCAGCAGCTTGTTTAGCGGGAGGGCGGGCAATGAGCAGTTCTTC
D: TRBD1; size: -; J: TRBJ2-7; V: TRBV6-2/TRBV6-3; CDR3: CASSYRGQPSYEQYF; DNA: TGTGCCAGCAGTTACCGGGGACAGCCTTCCTACGAGCAGTACTTC
D: -; size: -; J: TRBJ1-2; V: TRBV5-1; CDR3: CASSLWGQGNYGYTF; DNA: TGCGCCAGCAGCTTGTGGGGGCAAGGTAACTATGGCTACACCTTC
D: TRBD1; size: -; J: TRBJ1-5; V: TRBV27; CDR3: CASSPGQGVQPQHF; DNA: TGTGCCAGCAGCCCCGGACAGGGGGTTCAGCCCCAGCATTTT
D: TRBD1; size: once; J: TRBJ1-2; V: TRBV25-1; CDR3: CASSEPGQNYGYTF; DNA: TGTGCCAGCAGTGAACCGGGACAGAACTATGGCTACACCTTC
D: TRBD1; size: medium-sized; J: TRBJ1-5; V: TRBV10-3; CDR3: CATSTGDGNQPQHF; DNA: TGTGCCACCAGCACAGGGGATGGCAATCAGCCCCAGCATTTT
D: TRBD1; size: -; J: TRBJ2-3; V: TRBV7-3; CDR3: CASSPQGVSTDTQYF; DNA: TGTGCCAGCAGCCCGCAGGGGGTCAGCACAGATACGCAGTATTTT
D: -; size: -; J: TRBJ2-3; V: TRBV7-9; CDR3: CASSLVRGSTDTQYF; DNA: TGTGCCAGCAGCTTAGTTAGGGGGAGCACAGATACGCAGTATTTT
D: -; size: once; J: TRBJ2-7; V: TRBV6-5; CDR3: CASSYSSRGVTYEQYF; DNA: TGTGCCAGCAGTTACTCGAGCCGCGGGGTCACCTACGAGCAGTACTTC
D: -; size: -; J: TRBJ1-1; V: TRBV20-1; CDR3: CSASEGLRTEAFF; DNA: TGCAGTGCTAGTGAGGGGCTGAGGACTGAAGCTTTCTTT
D: -; size: -; J: TRBJ2-5; V: TRBV11-3; CDR3: CASSASGAPQETQYF; DNA: TGTGCCAGCAGCGCCTCTGGCGCCCCCCAAGAGACCCAGTACTTC
D: -; size: -; J: TRBJ2-5; V: TRBV20-1; CDR3: CSAEQVETQYF; DNA: TGCAGTGCCGAGCAGGTGGAGACCCAGTACTTC
D: -; size: -; J: TRBJ1-6; V: TRBV19; CDR3: CASGQPGSYNSPLHF; DNA: TGTGCCAGCGGACAGCCGGGGTCCTATAATTCACCCCTCCACTTT
D: -; size: -; J: TRBJ2-7; V: TRBV15; CDR3: CATSREVGASYEQYF; DNA: TGTGCCACCAGCAGAGAGGTGGGGGCTTCCTACGAGCAGTACTTC
D: TRBD1; size: -; J: TRBJ1-6; V: TRBV3-1/TRBV3-2; CDR3: CASSLGTANSPLHF; DNA: TGTGCCAGCAGCCTTGGGACAGCCAATTCACCCCTCCACTTT
D: -; size: -; J: TRBJ2-7; V: TRBV29-1; CDR3: CSVETLYSYEQYF; DNA: TGCAGCGTTGAGACCCTTTATTCTTACGAGCAGTACTTC
D: -; size: -; J: TRBJ2-1; V: TRBV30; CDR3: CAWSSMGSYNEQFF; DNA: TGTGCCTGGAGTTCGATGGGCTCCTACAATGAGCAGTTCTTC
D: -; size: -; J: TRBJ1-1; V: TRBV28; CDR3: CASSLYTGGEAFF; DNA: TGTGCCAGCAGTTTATATACCGGGGGGGAGGCTTTCTTT
D: -; size: -; J: TRBJ1-4; V: TRBV23-1; CDR3: CASRGYREHNLANEKLFF; DNA: TGCGCCAGCAGGGGGTACCGGGAGCATAACCTAGCTAATGAAAAACTGTTTTTT
D: -; size: -; J: TRBJ2-5; V: TRBV28; CDR3: CASSPLGTELAQYF; DNA: TGTGCCAGCAGTCCGCTAGGGACTGAATTGGCCCAGTACTTC
D: -; size: -; J: TRBJ2-5; V: TRBV2; CDR3: CASSGGKAVQETQYF; DNA: TGTGCCAGCAGTGGAGGAAAAGCGGTCCAAGAGACCCAGTACTTC
D: -; size: -; J: TRBJ2-1; V: TRBV28; CDR3: CASSFSYNEQFF; DNA: TGTGCCAGCAGTTTCAGTTACAATGAGCAGTTCTTC
D: -; size: once; J: TRBJ2-2; V: TRBV30; CDR3: CACTGALNTGELFF; DNA: TGTGCCTGCACCGGGGCTCTGAACACCGGGGAGCTGTTTTTT
D: TRBD2; size: -; J: TRBJ2-7; V: TRBV6-1; CDR3: CASSEVSGRAIEQYF; DNA: TGTGCCAGCAGTGAGGTTAGCGGGAGGGCGATAGAGCAGTACTTC
D: -; size: -; J: TRBJ1-2; V: TRBV30; CDR3: CGATSLYGYTF; DNA: TGTGGGGCGACAAGTCTCTATGGCTACACCTTC
D: -; size: -; J: TRBJ1-1; V: TRBV30; CDR3: CAWSVGSEAFF; DNA: TGTGCCTGGAGTGTGGGCAGTGAAGCTTTCTTT
D: -; size: -; J: TRBJ1-1; V: TRBV2; CDR3: CASSEGRKVAEAFF; DNA: TGTGCCAGCAGTGAGGGGAGGAAGGTCGCTGAAGCTTTCTTT
D: TRBD2; size: few; J: TRBJ2-7; V: TRBV6-1; CDR3: CASSEGLAGTYEQYF; DNA: TGTGCCAGCAGTGAAGGACTAGCGGGCACCTACGAGCAGTACTTC
D: -; size: once; J: TRBJ2-5; V: TRBV30; CDR3: CAWKRGQETQYF; DNA: TGTGCCTGGAAAAGGGGACAAGAGACCCAGTACTTC
D: -; size: -; J: TRBJ2-7; V: TRBV5-1; CDR3: CASRALAQSSYEQYF; DNA: TGCGCCAGCAGGGCGCTAGCTCAGAGCTCCTACGAGCAGTACTTC
D: TRBD1; size: -; J: TRBJ1-1; V: TRBV18; CDR3: CASSPDRDAEAFF; DNA: TGTGCCAGCTCACCGGACAGGGATGCTGAAGCTTTCTTT
D: TRBD2; size: -; J: TRBJ2-7; V: TRBV5-1; CDR3: CASNKLADSSYEQYF; DNA: TGCGCCAGCAACAAGCTAGCGGACTCCTCCTACGAGCAGTACTTC
D: -; size: -; J: TRBJ1-5; V: TRBV6-5; CDR3: CASKGREAPQPQHF; DNA: TGTGCCAGCAAGGGGAGGGAGGCCCCCCAGCCCCAGCATTTT
D: -; size: -; J: TRBJ1-2; V: TRBV28; CDR3: CASSQGWNYGYTF; DNA: TGTGCCAGCAGTCAAGGGTGGAACTATGGCTACACCTTC
D: -; size: -; J: TRBJ2-6; V: TRBV7-3; CDR3: CASSRAGANVLTF; DNA: TGTGCCAGCAGCCGAGCCGGGGCCAACGTCCTGACTTTC
D: -; size: -; J: TRBJ2-7; V: TRBV19; CDR3: CASSNGFGPTEQYF; DNA: TGTGCCAGTAGTAACGGTTTTGGGCCAACCGAGCAGTACTTC
D: TRBD2; size: -; J: TRBJ2-2; V: TRBV5-1; CDR3: CASSSGLAGPAGGELFF; DNA: TGCGCCAGCAGCTCGGGACTAGCGGGACCGGCGGGCGGGGAGCTGTTTTTT
D: TRBD1; size: -; J: TRBJ1-2; V: TRBV15; CDR3: CATSRTTGGSAYGYTF; DNA: TGTGCCACCAGCAGAACAACAGGGGGCTCGGCCTATGGCTACACCTTC
D: -; size: -; J: TRBJ2-5; V: TRBV5-6; CDR3: CASSLWGETQYF; DNA: TGTGCCAGCAGCTTGTGGGGAGAGACCCAGTACTTC
D: -; size: -; J: TRBJ1-1; V: TRBV7-8; CDR3: CASSLDAGTEAFF; DNA: TGTGCCAGCAGCTTAGACGCGGGGACTGAAGCTTTCTTT
D: TRBD2; size: -; J: TRBJ2-1; V: TRBV3-1/TRBV3-2; CDR3: CASSQGTSHYNEQFF; DNA: TGTGCCAGCAGCCAGGGGACTAGCCATTACAATGAGCAGTTCTTC
D: -; size: -; J: TRBJ1-6; V: TRBV7-8; CDR3: CASRSGTEKGSPLHF; DNA: TGTGCCAGCAGAAGTGGGACGGAAAAGGGTTCACCCCTCCACTTT
D: TRBD1; size: -; J: TRBJ1-1; V: TRBV28; CDR3: CASSLTGKVEAFF; DNA: TGTGCCAGCAGCCTGACAGGGAAGGTTGAAGCTTTCTTT
D: -; size: -; J: TRBJ2-3; V: TRBV16; CDR3: CASSQGWTARRTDTQYF; DNA: TGTGCCAGCAGCCAAGGTTGGACGGCCAGAAGAACAGATACGCAGTATTTT
D: -; size: -; J: TRBJ1-1; V: TRBV28; CDR3: CASSTGGLNTEAFF; DNA: TGTGCCAGCAGCACGGGGGGGCTGAACACTGAAGCTTTCTTT
D: TRBD1; size: -; J: TRBJ2-2; V: TRBV5-1; CDR3: CASSPEGQNPELFF; DNA: TGCGCCAGCAGCCCTGAGGGACAGAATCCGGAGCTGTTTTTT
D: TRBD1; size: -; J: TRBJ2-1; V: TRBV24-1; CDR3: CATSSGTVLYNEQFF; DNA: TGTGCCACCAGTTCCGGGACAGTTCTCTACAATGAGCAGTTCTTC
D: TRBD1; size: -; J: TRBJ2-2; V: TRBV19; CDR3: CASRTGTVNTGELFF; DNA: TGTGCCAGTAGAACCGGGACAGTGAACACCGGGGAGCTGTTTTTT
D: TRBD2; size: -; J: TRBJ2-1; V: TRBV5-1; CDR3: CASSSPGLGGNEQFF; DNA: TGCGCCAGCAGCTCTCCGGGACTAGGTGGGAATGAGCAGTTCTTC
D: -; size: few; J: TRBJ1-3; V: TRBV5-1; CDR3: CASSNDAASGNTIYF; DNA: TGCGCCAGCAGCAATGACGCAGCGTCTGGAAACACCATATATTTT
D: -; size: -; J: TRBJ1-6; V: TRBV6-1; CDR3: CASSEAGRANSPLHF; DNA: TGTGCCAGCAGTGAAGCGGGAAGGGCCAATTCACCCCTCCACTTT
D: TRBD2; size: -; J: TRBJ2-2; V: TRBV6-1; CDR3: CASSEVRLAGGGAGELFF; DNA: TGTGCCAGCAGTGAAGTTCGGCTAGCGGGAGGAGGCGCCGGGGAGCTGTTTTTT
D: -; size: once; J: TRBJ2-1; V: TRBV7-9; CDR3: CASSSPDGVQFF; DNA: TGTGCCAGCAGCTCCCCCGATGGCGTGCAGTTCTTC